This T cell receptor (beta chain) was sequenced for a study of blood T cell repertoires in COVID-19. Study-wide context: Some COVID-19 samples were acute and others convalescent; all came from the United States, Italy and Spain. Sources were T cells, B-cell-depleted T cells, or PBMCs; the material itself was cDNA or gDNA.

As originally analysed: Amplification of reference gene primers was used by the study to estimate nucleated cell counts. TCRdb's table, derived via immunoSEQ multiplex PCR, lists solely in-frame clones and lacks some. The D gene and trimming were derived from the DNA, and the V and J assignments and clone size from that table. There are 250,000 or so clones in the sample; about 89% occur only once, and 0.94% lies in the top ten. Germline values: CDR1 SGDLS, CDR2 YYNGEE. J was trimmed by 3 bases and V by 2 bases; bases with no gene match: 11. The CDR3 runs 17 residues. The sequence was obtained from a woman aged 40-49 years who had recovered from COVID-19. The sequenced sample was peripheral blood. The chain carries TRBV9 and TRBJ2-1; TRBD1 matches 7 bases. The CDR3 loop reads CASSVKAATGIYNEQFF. The DNA for the CDR3 is TGTGCCAGCAGCGTTAAGGCGGCGACAGGGATCTACAATGAGCAGTTCTTC.